Following are 5 T cell receptor beta chains from one sample sequenced in a study of CXCR3-negative and CXCR3-positive naive CD8 T cells (dated by TCRdb to between 2018 and 2021). Broad study findings and their caveats: Compared with CXCR3-negative naive cells, CXCR3-positive naive cells had TRB CDR3s with higher hydrophobicity (lower Kidera factor 4), lower energy, and higher strength and volume indices.

Their cognate antigens are unknown. Data came from a NextSeq 550. The Human TCR Profiling Kit (MiLaboratory) was used to prepare UMI-labeled 5' RACE TRB cDNA libraries. Each entry corresponds to one CDR3 protein sequence from reads that TCRdb reprocessed, and DNA is not given. The sample has 150,000 or so distinct CDR3 sequences on record. Over 0.25% of the sample belongs to the ten largest clones. The sample was naive CXCR3+ CD8+ T cells from blood. The cell subset or site label corresponds to: CD45RO-CCR7+CD27+CD95- naive CD8+ T cells expressing CXCR3 (TNR3+). The receptors were gathered from a human donor in good health. Some clones in this sample may be carry-over from other donors' samples.

V gene TRBV3-1 combines with J gene TRBJ1-2. Germline V lookup: CDR1 LGHDT, CDR2 YNNKEL (reference sequence). The CDR3 totals 15 residues. CDR3 residues: CASSQVDTSRGGYTF.

The chain combines TRBV7-9 with TRBJ1-2; the TCRdb D gene call, TRBD1, has no DNA to confirm it. In germline, CDR1 is SEHNR, CDR2 FQNEAQ (reference sequence). The CDR3 totals 14 residues. The chain's CDR3 is CASSPPWGANGYTF.

The chain recombines TRBV28 with TRBJ2-1; the TCRdb D gene call, TRBD1, has no DNA to confirm it. The germline CDR1 and CDR2 sequences are MDHEN and SYDVKM. CDR3 length equals 13 residues. CDR3 protein: CASSLVGVNEQFF. The variable domain in full, completed from reference TRBV28 and TRBJ2-1, reads DVKVTQSSRYLVKRTGEKVFLECVQDMDHENMFWYRQDPGLGLRLIYFSYDVKMKEKGDIPEGYSVSREKKERFSLILESASTNQTSMYLCASSLVGVNEQFFGPGTRLTVL.

The chain's CDR3 is CASSPWGGSSYNEQFF. This chain connects TRBV13 to TRBJ2-1; TCRdb proposes TRBD1, but this gene call is untestable without DNA. The germline CDR1 and CDR2 sequences are PRHDT and FYEKMQ (reference sequence). This CDR3 is 16 amino acids long. Looking up the rest from reference TRBV13 and TRBJ2-1 gives the full variable domain: AAGVIQSPRHLIKEKRETATLKCYPIPRHDTVYWYQQGPGQDPQFLISFYEKMQSDKGSIPDRFSAQQFSDYHSELNMSSLELGDSALYFCASSPWGGSSYNEQFFGPGTRLTVL.

The chain uses TRBV28 and TRBJ2-2; TCRdb picks TRBD1, but there is no DNA to check that call. The germline V gene has CDR1 MDHEN and CDR2 SYDVKM. The CDR3 consists of 14 residues. The CDR3: CASSYTGESGELFF.